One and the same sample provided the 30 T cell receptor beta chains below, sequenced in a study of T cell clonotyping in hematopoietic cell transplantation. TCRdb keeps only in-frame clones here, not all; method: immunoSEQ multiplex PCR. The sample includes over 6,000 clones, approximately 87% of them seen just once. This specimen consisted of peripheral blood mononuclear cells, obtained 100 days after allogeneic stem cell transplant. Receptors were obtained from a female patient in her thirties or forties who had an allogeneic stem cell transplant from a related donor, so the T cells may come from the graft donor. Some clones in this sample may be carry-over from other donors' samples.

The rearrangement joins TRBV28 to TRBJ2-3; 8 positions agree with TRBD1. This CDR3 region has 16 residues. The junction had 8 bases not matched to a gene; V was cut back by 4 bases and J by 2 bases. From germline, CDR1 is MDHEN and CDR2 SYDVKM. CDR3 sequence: CASSSPGQAFTDTQYF. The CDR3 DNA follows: TGTGCCAGCAGTTCTCCGGGACAGGCATTCACAGATACGCAGTATTTT. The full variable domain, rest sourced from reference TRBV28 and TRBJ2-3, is DVKVTQSSRYLVKRTGEKVFLECVQDMDHENMFWYRQDPGLGLRLIYFSYDVKMKEKGDIPEGYSVSREKKERFSLILESASTNQTSMYLCASSSPGQAFTDTQYFGPGTRLTVL.

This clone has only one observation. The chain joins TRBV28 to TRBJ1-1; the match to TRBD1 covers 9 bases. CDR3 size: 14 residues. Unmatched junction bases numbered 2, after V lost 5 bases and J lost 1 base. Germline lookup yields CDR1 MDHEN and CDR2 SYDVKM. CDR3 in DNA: TGTGCCAGCAGTCCGGGACAGGGGAACACTGAAGCTTTCTTT. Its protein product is CASSPGQGNTEAFF.

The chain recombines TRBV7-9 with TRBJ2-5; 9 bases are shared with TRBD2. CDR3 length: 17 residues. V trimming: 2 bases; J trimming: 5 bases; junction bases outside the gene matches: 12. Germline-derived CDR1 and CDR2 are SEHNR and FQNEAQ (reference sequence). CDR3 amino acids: CASSLWYGGRDDETQYF. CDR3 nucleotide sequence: TGTGCCAGCAGCTTATGGTACGGCGGGAGGGATGATGAGACCCAGTACTTC.

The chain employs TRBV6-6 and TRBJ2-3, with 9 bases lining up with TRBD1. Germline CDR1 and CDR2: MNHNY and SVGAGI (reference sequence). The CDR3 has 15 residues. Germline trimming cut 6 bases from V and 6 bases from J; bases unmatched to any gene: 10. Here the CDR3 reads CASSNSGTGSDTQYF. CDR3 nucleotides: TGTGCCAGCAGCAACTCCGGGACAGGGTCGGATACGCAGTATTTT.

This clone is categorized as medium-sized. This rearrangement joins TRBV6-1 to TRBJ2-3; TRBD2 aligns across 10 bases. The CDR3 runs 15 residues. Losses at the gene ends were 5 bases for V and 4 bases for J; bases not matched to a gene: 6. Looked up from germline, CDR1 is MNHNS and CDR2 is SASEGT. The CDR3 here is CASSIAGGGSDTQYF. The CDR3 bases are TGTGCCAGCAGTATAGCGGGAGGTGGGTCAGATACGCAGTATTTT.

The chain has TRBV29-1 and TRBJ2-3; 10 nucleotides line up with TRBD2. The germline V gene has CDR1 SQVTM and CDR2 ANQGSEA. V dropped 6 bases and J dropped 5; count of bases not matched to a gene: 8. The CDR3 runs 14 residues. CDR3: CSVRAGGGGDTQYF. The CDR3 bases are TGCAGCGTGAGAGCGGGAGGGGGGGGAGATACGCAGTATTTT.

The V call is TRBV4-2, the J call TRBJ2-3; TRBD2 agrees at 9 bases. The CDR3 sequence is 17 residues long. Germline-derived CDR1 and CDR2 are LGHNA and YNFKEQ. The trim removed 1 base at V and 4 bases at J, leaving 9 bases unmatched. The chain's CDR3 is CASSQGSGAGGADTQYF. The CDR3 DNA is TGTGCCAGCAGCCAAGGCTCCGGTGCGGGGGGGGCAGATACGCAGTATTTT.

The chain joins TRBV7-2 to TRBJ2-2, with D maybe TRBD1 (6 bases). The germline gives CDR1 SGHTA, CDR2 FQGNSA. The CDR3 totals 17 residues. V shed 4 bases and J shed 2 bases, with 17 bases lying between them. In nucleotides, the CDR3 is TGTGCCAGCAGCTCAAACCGAGGGACACCTAACACCGGGGAGCTGTTTTTT. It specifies CASSSNRGTPNTGELFF.

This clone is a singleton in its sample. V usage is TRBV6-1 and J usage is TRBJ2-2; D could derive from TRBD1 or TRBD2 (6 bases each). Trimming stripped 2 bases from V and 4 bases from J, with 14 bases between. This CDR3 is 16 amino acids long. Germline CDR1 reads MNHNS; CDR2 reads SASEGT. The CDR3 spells CASSESRGQFTGELFF. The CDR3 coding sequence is TGTGCCAGCAGTGAATCTCGGGGGCAGTTCACCGGGGAGCTGTTTTTT.

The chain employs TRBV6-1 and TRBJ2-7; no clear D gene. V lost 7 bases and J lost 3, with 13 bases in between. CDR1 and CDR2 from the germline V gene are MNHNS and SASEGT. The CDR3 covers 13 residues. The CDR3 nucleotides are TGTGCCAGCATGTCCAAGGCAGGCTACGAGCAGTACTTC. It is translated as CASMSKAGYEQYF.

CDR3 region: CASSLSGGRQFF. CDR3 DNA sequence: TGTGCCAGCAGTCTTTCAGGAGGTAGGCAGTTCTTC. The chain couples TRBV7-2 to TRBJ2-1; tentatively, D is TRBD2 (5 bases). The CDR3 spans 12 residues. CDR1 SGHTA and CDR2 FQGNSA come from the germline V gene. Trimming took 6 bases from V and 12 from J, leaving 15 bases between them.

The DNA of the CDR3 is TGTGCCAGCAGCTTAAGTGACAGCCGGAGCGATCAGCCCCAGCATTTT. It translates to CASSLSDSRSDQPQHF. This chain uses TRBV7-2 with TRBJ1-5; the D gene is possibly TRBD1 (5 bases). Per the germline V gene, CDR1 is SGHTA and CDR2 is FQGNSA. CDR3 size: 16 residues. V was shortened by 2 bases and J by 5 bases, with 16 bases between the two germline ends.

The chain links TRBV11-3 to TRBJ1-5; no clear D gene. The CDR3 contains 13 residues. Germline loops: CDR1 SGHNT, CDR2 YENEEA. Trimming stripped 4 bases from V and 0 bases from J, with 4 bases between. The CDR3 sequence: CASSSNSNQPQHF. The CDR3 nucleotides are TGTGCCAGCAGCTCCAATAGCAATCAGCCCCAGCATTTT.

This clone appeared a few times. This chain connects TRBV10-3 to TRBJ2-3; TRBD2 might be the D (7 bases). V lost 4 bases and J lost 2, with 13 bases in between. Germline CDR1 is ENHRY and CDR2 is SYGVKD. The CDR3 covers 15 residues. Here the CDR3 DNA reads TGTGCCATCAGTGGGTCTCGGGGGGCCACAGATACGCAGTATTTT. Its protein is CAISGSRGATDTQYF.

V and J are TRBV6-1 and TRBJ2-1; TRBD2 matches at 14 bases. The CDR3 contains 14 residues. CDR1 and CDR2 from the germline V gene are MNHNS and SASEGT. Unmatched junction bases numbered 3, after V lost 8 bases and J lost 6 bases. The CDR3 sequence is CASGGLAGGNEQFF. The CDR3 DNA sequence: TGTGCCAGCGGCGGACTAGCGGGAGGCAATGAGCAGTTCTTC.

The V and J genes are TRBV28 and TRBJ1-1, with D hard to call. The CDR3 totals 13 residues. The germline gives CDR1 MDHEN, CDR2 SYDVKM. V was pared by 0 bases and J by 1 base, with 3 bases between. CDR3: CASSLWGNTEAFF. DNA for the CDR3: TGTGCCAGCAGTTTATGGGGGAACACTGAAGCTTTCTTT.

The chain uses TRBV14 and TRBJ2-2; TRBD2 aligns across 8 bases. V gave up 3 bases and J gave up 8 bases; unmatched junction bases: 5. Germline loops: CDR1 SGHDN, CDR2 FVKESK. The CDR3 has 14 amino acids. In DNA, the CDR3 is TGTGCCAGCAGCCAGGGACTAGGGTCTGGGGAGCTGTTTTTT. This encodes CASSQGLGSGELFF.

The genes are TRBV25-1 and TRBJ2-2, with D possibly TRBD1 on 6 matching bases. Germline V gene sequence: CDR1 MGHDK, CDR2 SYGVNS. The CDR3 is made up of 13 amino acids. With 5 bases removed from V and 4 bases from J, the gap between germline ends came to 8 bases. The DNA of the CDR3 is TGTGCCAGCAGTCAGGGGCTCACCGGGGAGCTGTTTTTT. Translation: CASSQGLTGELFF.

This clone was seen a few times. The DNA for the CDR3 is TGTGCCAGCAAAGGACAGGGGGATGGGGCCAACGTCCTGACTTTC. Translation: CASKGQGDGANVLTF. V gene TRBV6-1 combines with J gene TRBJ2-6, with TRBD1 matching over 10 bases. The length of the CDR3 is 15 residues. Germline V lookup: CDR1 MNHNS, CDR2 SASEGT. V gave up 7 bases and J gave up 3 bases; unmatched junction bases: 3.

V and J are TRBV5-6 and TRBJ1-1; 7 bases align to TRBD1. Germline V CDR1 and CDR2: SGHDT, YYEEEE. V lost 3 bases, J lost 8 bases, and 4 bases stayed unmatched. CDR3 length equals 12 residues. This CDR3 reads CASSSYRGEAFF. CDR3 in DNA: TGTGCCAGCAGCTCGTACAGGGGAGAAGCTTTCTTT.

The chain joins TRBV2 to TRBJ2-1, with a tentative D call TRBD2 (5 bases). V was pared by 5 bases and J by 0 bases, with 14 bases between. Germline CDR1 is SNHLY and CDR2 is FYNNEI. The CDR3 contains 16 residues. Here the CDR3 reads CASSNRRASSYNEQFF. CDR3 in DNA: TGTGCCAGCAGTAATAGGCGGGCGAGCTCCTACAATGAGCAGTTCTTC.

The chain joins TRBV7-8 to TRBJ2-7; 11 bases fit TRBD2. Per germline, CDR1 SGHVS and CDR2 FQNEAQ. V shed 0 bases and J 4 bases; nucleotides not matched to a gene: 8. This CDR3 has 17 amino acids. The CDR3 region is CASSLAGGASGRYEQYF. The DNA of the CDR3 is TGTGCCAGCAGCTTAGCGGGGGGGGCTAGCGGGAGGTACGAGCAGTACTTC.

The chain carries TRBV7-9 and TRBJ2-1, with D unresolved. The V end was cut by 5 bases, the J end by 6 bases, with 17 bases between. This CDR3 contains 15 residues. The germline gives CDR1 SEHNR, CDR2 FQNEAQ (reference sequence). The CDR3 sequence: CASSPKNRIGNEQFF. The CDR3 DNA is TGTGCCAGCAGCCCTAAGAATAGAATAGGCAATGAGCAGTTCTTC.

Here the CDR3 reads CASSLDGSGNTIYF. CDR3 DNA: TGTGCCAGCAGCTTAGACGGGTCGGGAAACACCATATATTTT. The gene calls are TRBV7-8 and TRBJ1-3; D unresolved. The germline V gene has CDR1 SGHVS and CDR2 FQNEAQ. CDR3 length: 14 amino acids. V lost 1 base, J lost 4 bases, and 8 bases lay in between. Full variable domain (remainder filled in from reference TRBV7-8 and TRBJ1-3): GAGVSQSPRYKVAKRGQDVALRCDPISGHVSLFWYQQALGQGPEFLTYFQNEAQLDKSGLPSDRFFAERPEGSVSTLKIQRTQQEDSAVYLCASSLDGSGNTIYFGEGSWLTVV.

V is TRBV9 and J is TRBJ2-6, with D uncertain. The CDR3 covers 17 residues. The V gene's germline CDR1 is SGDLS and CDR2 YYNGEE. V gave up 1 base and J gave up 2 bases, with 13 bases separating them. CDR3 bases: TGTGCCAGCAGCGTATCTCCGCTCGGGCCTGGGGCCAACGTCCTGACTTTC. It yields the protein CASSVSPLGPGANVLTF.

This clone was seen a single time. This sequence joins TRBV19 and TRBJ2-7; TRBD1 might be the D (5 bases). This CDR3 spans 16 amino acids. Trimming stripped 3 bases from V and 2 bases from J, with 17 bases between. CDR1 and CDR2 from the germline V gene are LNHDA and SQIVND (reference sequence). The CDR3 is CASSIRVGDRPYEQYF. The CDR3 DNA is TGTGCCAGTAGTATTAGGGTAGGGGATCGGCCCTACGAGCAGTACTTC.

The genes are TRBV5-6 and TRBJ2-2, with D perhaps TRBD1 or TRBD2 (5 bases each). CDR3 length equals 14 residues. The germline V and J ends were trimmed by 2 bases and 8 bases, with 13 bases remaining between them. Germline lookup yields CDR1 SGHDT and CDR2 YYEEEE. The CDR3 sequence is CASSLGTIGGELFF. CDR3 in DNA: TGTGCCAGCAGCTTAGGGACCATTGGGGGGGAGCTGTTTTTT.

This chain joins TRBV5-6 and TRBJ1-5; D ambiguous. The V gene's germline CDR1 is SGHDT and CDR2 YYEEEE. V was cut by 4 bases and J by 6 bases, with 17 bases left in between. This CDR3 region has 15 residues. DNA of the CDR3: TGTGCCAGCAGCCCGAACGGACGGGAGGCTCAGCCCCAGCATTTT. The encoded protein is CASSPNGREAQPQHF.

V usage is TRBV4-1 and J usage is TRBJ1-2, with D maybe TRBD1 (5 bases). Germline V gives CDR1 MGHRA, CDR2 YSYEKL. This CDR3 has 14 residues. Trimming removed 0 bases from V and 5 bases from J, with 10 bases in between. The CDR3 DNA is TGCGCCAGCAGCCAAGATCCAGGGCCGTATGGCTACACCTTC. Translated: CASSQDPGPYGYTF.

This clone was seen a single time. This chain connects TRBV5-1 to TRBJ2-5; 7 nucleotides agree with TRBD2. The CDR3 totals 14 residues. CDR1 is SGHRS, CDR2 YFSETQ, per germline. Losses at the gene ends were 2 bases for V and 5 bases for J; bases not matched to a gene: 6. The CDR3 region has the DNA TGCGCCAGCAGCTTTCCGGGAGGTGGGGAGACCCAGTACTTC. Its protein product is CASSFPGGGETQYF.